This TCR beta chain was identified in a study of CD8 T cells in ankylosing spondylitis. The study's findings and limits: Previous work reported some of these motif variants in the synovial fluid and blood of reactive arthritis. For ankylosing spondylitis blood, a TCR beta motif of eight or nine highly homologous variants appeared characteristic. Enrichment of disease-linked clones was reportedly significant in matched ankylosing spondylitis synovial fluid.

CDR1 MNHEY and CDR2 SMNVEV come from the germline V gene (reference sequence). The CDR3 contains 12 residues. TCRdb reprocessed the 5' RACE reads via MiXCR and lists one record per CDR3 protein. The profile shows under 250,000 distinct CDR3 sequences, about 7.3% of them singletons. This clonotype has at least ten counts. Its target is unknown. An end of the junction differs from the germline gene, which may be a read error. The receptor's source is a male donor with ankylosing spondylitis. Sequences were obtained from blood, either unsorted or a sorted T cell fraction (not recorded which). J is TRBJ2-1 and V is TRBV27; possible D gene TRBD2, 6 bases. CDR3 nucleotides: TGTGCCAGCAGCCTAGGAGGGTCTAGAGCGATCTTC. Amino acids: CASSLGGSRAIF.